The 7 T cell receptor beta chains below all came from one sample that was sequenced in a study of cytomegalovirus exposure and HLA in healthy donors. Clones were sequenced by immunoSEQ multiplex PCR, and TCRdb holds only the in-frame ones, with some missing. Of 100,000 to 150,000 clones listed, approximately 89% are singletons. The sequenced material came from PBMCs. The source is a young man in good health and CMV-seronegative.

The CDR3 sequence: CASSLYSGGNTGELFF. In DNA form, the CDR3 reads TGTGCCAGCAGCTTATATTCAGGGGGCAACACCGGGGAGCTGTTTTTT. The chain links TRBV7-6 to TRBJ2-2, with 8 bases matching TRBD1. The CDR3 has 16 amino acids. V shed 2 bases, J shed 2 bases, and the junction held 4 bases outside the gene matches. CDR1 is SGHVS, CDR2 FNYEAQ, per germline.

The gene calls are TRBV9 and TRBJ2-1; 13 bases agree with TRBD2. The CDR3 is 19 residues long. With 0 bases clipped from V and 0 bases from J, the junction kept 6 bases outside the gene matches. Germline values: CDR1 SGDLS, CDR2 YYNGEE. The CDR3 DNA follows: TGTGCCAGCAGCGTAGATCGACTAGCGGGGGGACGCTCCTACAATGAGCAGTTCTTC. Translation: CASSVDRLAGGRSYNEQFF.

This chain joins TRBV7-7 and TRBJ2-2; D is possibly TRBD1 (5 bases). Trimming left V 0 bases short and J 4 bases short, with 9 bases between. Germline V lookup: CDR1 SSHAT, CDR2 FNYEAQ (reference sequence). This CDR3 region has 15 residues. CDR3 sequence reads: CASSLAGPITGELFF. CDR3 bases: TGTGCCAGCAGCTTAGCGGGGCCGATCACCGGGGAGCTGTTTTTT.

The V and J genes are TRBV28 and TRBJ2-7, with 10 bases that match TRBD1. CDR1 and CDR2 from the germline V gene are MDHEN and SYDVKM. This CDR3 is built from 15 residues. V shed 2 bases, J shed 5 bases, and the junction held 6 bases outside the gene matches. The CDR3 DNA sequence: TGTGCCAGCAGTTTACAGGGACAGGGGAGGGACGAGCAGTACTTC. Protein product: CASSLQGQGRDEQYF.

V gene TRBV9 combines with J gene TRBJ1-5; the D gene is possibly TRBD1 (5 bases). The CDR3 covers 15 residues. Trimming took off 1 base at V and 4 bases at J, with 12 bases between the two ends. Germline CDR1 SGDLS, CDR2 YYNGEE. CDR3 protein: CASSVPDKPNQPQHF. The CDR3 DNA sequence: TGTGCCAGCAGCGTACCGGACAAACCGAATCAGCCCCAGCATTTT.

CDR3 protein: CASSYSGAGQNTIYF. The CDR3 DNA is TGTGCCAGCAGTTACTCAGGGGCAGGGCAAAACACCATATATTTT. The V call is TRBV6-5, the J call TRBJ1-3, with D perhaps TRBD1 (5 bases). Germline V gene data show CDR1 as MNHEY and CDR2 as SVGAGI. V was pared by 0 bases and J by 6 bases, with 12 bases between. CDR3 length equals 15 residues.

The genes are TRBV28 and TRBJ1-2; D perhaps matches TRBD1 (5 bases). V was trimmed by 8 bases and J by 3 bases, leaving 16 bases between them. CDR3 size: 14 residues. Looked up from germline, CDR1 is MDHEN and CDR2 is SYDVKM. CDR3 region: CASRRGGADYGYTF. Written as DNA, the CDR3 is TGTGCCAGCCGACGGGGGGGTGCCGACTATGGCTACACCTTC.